This is a list of T cell receptor beta chains from one sample in a study of T cell responses to AZD1222 COVID-19 vaccine. Profiled with immunoSEQ multiplex PCR; TCRdb holds only in-frame clones, not every one. The sample shows 40,000 to 60,000 clones, approximately 90% of them seen only once. The material sequenced was peripheral blood, taken 28 days after the second AZD1222 dose. These receptors originate from an adult who received the AZD1222 COVID-19 vaccine. CDR3s include the opening cysteine and the closing phenylalanine or tryptophan. The D gene is left open where the match is weak. Part of the rows lack a size; the others show once, few, many or a class for expanded clones.

>TRBD1|TRBJ2-7|TRBV6-5|.
CASSLGQGVNEQYF
TGTGCCAGCAGCTTGGGACAGGGGGTTAACGAGCAGTACTTC
>TRBD2|TRBJ2-7|TRBV4-3|.
CASSQGLADSYEQYF
TGCGCCAGCAGCCAAGGACTAGCGGACTCCTACGAGCAGTACTTC
>TRBD1|TRBJ1-2|TRBV12-5|.
CASGSLVPGQIYGYTF
TGTGCTAGTGGTTCCTTAGTCCCGGGACAGATCTATGGCTACACCTTC
>TRBD1|TRBJ1-5|TRBV24-1|.
CATSDLIVGGAGQPQHF
TGTGCCACCAGTGATTTGATAGTAGGGGGCGCCGGTCAGCCCCAGCATTTT
>.|TRBJ1-1|TRBV6-2/TRBV6-3|.
CASSPWEGTEAFF
TGTGCCAGCAGCCCGTGGGAGGGGACTGAAGCTTTCTTT
>TRBD2|TRBJ2-1|TRBV9|.
CASSVLAGVSYNEQFF
TGTGCCAGCAGCGTACTAGCGGGAGTGTCCTACAATGAGCAGTTCTTC
>.|TRBJ1-4|TRBV7-9|.
CASSLGNLKVFF
TGTGCCAGCAGCTTAGGAAACCTGAAGGTGTTTTTT
>.|TRBJ2-7|TRBV5-4|.
CASSSHGGPYEQYF
TGTGCCAGCAGCAGCCATGGGGGCCCCTACGAGCAGTACTTC
>.|TRBJ2-7|TRBV5-1|.
CASSLYNLGYEQYF
TGCGCCAGCAGCTTGTATAACTTGGGCTACGAGCAGTACTTC
>.|TRBJ1-1|TRBV6-2/TRBV6-3|.
CASSSLRGFTEAFF
TGTGCCAGCAGTTCCCTCAGGGGTTTCACTGAAGCTTTCTTT
>TRBD2|TRBJ2-5|TRBV5-1|.
CASSLPVAGVGETQYF
TGCGCCAGCAGCTTGCCGGTAGCGGGAGTGGGAGAGACCCAGTACTTC
>TRBD1|TRBJ2-1|TRBV29-1|once
CSTQQGAGRNEQFF
TGCAGCACTCAACAGGGGGCAGGTAGGAATGAGCAGTTCTTC
>TRBD1|TRBJ2-7|TRBV19|.
CATEGASYEQYF
TGTGCCACCGAGGGGGCCAGCTACGAGCAGTACTTC
>TRBD2|TRBJ2-7|TRBV2|.
CASSPPSGREHEQYF
TGTGCCAGCAGTCCGCCTAGCGGGAGAGAACACGAGCAGTACTTC
>TRBD1|TRBJ1-5|TRBV27|.
CASSQQGYQPQHF
TGTGCCAGCAGTCAACAGGGGTACCAGCCCCAGCATTTT
>.|TRBJ1-4|TRBV3-1/TRBV3-2|.
CASSRGVAGTGEKLFF
TGTGCCAGCAGCCGGGGGGTGGCAGGGACGGGTGAAAAACTGTTTTTT
>.|TRBJ2-7|TRBV12-3/TRBV12-4|few
CASSLAILGEQYF
TGTGCCAGCAGTTTAGCCATTCTGGGCGAGCAGTACTTC
>TRBD2|TRBJ2-2|TRBV3-1/TRBV3-2|.
CASSLGLAGTGELFF
TGTGCCAGCAGCCTAGGACTAGCAGGAACCGGGGAGCTGTTTTTT
>.|TRBJ2-7|TRBV7-9|.
CASSSPTLTYEQYF
TGTGCCAGCAGCTCACCTACTCTTACCTACGAGCAGTACTTC
>.|TRBJ2-2|TRBV2|.
CASSGPTVNTGELFF
TGTGCCAGCAGCGGACCGACCGTGAACACCGGGGAGCTGTTTTTT
>.|TRBJ2-7|TRBV15|.
CALRGTPLHEQYF
TGTGCCCTAAGGGGGACTCCCCTACACGAGCAGTACTTC
>.|TRBJ2-7|TRBV7-2|.
CASSLAGISYEQYF
TGTGCCAGCAGCTTAGCCGGCATCTCCTACGAGCAGTACTTC